This T cell receptor beta chain is drawn from a study of cytomegalovirus exposure and HLA in healthy donors (dated 2017 in TCRdb). Regarding the study in general: An earlier analysis of under 600 of the donors reported approximately 270 Gb of sequence data and 100 million to 140 million unique TCR beta sequences from approximately 180 million T cells. About 300 gigabases of sequencing data and 78 million or so unique TCR sequences were included in an early release covering roughly 700 HLA-typed donors. Among the roughly 400 genotyped donors, around 79% belonged to the genetic ancestry cluster associated with self-reported Caucasian donors. The study aimed to test whether cataloging public T cell receptors could reveal signatures of past pathogen exposure. Using immunosequencing, the study profiled T cell repertoires from fewer than 700 subjects and related those repertoires to cytomegalovirus serostatus. A separate validation cohort of some 130 different subjects was used in addition to the roughly 670-subject first cohort. To predict cytomegalovirus infection status, the study combined high-throughput TCR immunosequencing, statistical association of individual TCRs with disease status, and machine learning. To study patterns of TCR occurrence, a later analysis re-analyzed previously published TCR beta repertoires from more than 550 donors and added high-resolution HLA genotyping. Rather than using new phenotypic data, the later analysis identified candidate immune exposures from TCR beta sequences and from how often those sequences occurred across donors. To decide whether each TCR beta V gene segment behaved as functional or pseudogenic, an earlier analysis of some 600 of the donors relied on high-throughput TCR beta sequencing. Donor age, sex, ethnicity and CMV serostatus were compiled together with the repertoire data. Genome-wide SNP genotypes for about 60% of the roughly 670 donors were used in a later genetic analysis, which treated that subset as a discovery cohort. All discovery cohort repertoires had been generated using a single sequencing platform. HLA typing covered class I and class II loci at four-digit resolution. Typing coverage differed by locus: A, B, C, DRB1 and DQB1 were typed in roughly 620-630 donors, DQA1 in approximately 520, DPA1 in around 610, and DPB1 in just under 490. Several DR-DQ haplotypes were treated as single units for association and clustering because of strong linkage in the cohort. Across 300 to 400 genotyped donors of the cohort, an average of approximately 220,000 unique TCR beta nucleotide sequences per donor were sequenced, and roughly a sixth of those sequences were non-productive. Overall study results and their limits: Linkage disequilibrium might explain the correlated functional status among segregating V segments, but an unknown experimental factor could not be excluded. Strong co-occurrence of HLA alleles, especially DR and DQ, made assigning TCR associations to individual alleles difficult. Sequencing depth was assumed to be roughly uniform across donors in the presence/absence analyses, though that assumption may not hold. Because counts were too low, more than 15 rarely observed V segments, including chromosome 9 orphons, were excluded from the earlier analysis of 587 of the donors. In an earlier analysis of a few hundred of the donors, most TCR beta V segments were observed in productive rearrangements about 87% or about 30% of the time, broadly matching IMGT annotations. An association between a missense DCLRE1C variant and V-gene and J-gene trimming of TCR beta chains was found in a later genetic analysis and replicated in an independent cohort. The cohort was sequenced for TCR beta chains only, and without alpha or paired-chain data the features that could be detected were limited. In a later analysis, TCR association rates were found to vary across HLA loci, with the most associated TCRs seen for DRB1 alleles and the fewest for HLA-C alleles. Some IMGT-functional V segments, including TRBV6-2 and TRBV6-3, could not be distinguished by the 87-base-pair reads and were therefore excluded. In a later genetic analysis, fewer N-insertions in productive TCRs were reported among donors in an Asian-associated ancestry cluster than the approximately 630-donor mean. A few of the identified cytomegalovirus-associated TCR beta chains were confirmed in vitro to be specific for cytomegalovirus antigens. Compared with equally common non-associated chains, HLA-associated TCR beta chains in a later analysis were more clonally expanded and had lower generation probabilities. The study gave a list of 150 to 200 TCR beta chains associated with cytomegalovirus. Because some donors lacked HLA typing at each locus, the association tests relied only on the typed subset. The sequencing pipeline was judged likely to have produced a cluster of highly shared sequence variants as a technical artifact. Most TCR sequences were observed very rarely across donors, whereas some public TCRs were present in many individuals. A later analysis found that most CMV-associated TCR beta chains appeared HLA-restricted, with HLA associations seemingly driven largely by CMV exposure. In a later analysis, some 18,000 TCR beta sequences were associated with specific HLA alleles at a false discovery rate of 0.05. Several of the top co-occurrence clusters appeared to be linked to parvovirus B19, influenza, CMV and Epstein-Barr virus, according to a later analysis. The classifier was reported to diagnose cytomegalovirus status with high specificity and sensitivity in both the original cohort and the validation cohort. According to the authors, the approach could potentially be generalized to other disease states and immunological phenotypes. CMV serostatus was the only immune exposure information available for the cohort. A further reported finding was that TCR beta sequences accurately predicted the HLA-A and HLA-B alleles for most subjects in the first cohort.

In total, around 600 healthy bone marrow donors made up the cohort. At the time of sampling, every cohort member was nominally healthy, though immune exposures that went unrecorded were likely present. The donor tested CMV seropositive and was one of the 289 seropositive cohort members. Every donor gave a peripheral blood sample, and the peripheral blood mononuclear cells from that sample were used for TCR beta sequencing. Genomic DNA was extracted from the blood cell samples with the Qiagen DNeasy Blood Extraction Kit. As to this clone: Its recognized antigen is unknown. Base qualities were left out, and no much larger clone turns up one base away.

Library generation was performed with the immunoSEQ multiplex PCR assay. For the multiplex PCR, a mixture combining 60 forward primers for TCR Vbeta segments and 13 reverse primers for TCR Jbeta segments was used. The CDR3 region of rearranged TCR beta genes was amplified from genomic DNA with a multiplex PCR assay. On the Illumina HiSeq System, the amplified TCR beta libraries were sequenced as 87-base-pair reads. In the authors' own workflow: A later analysis counted tens of millions of unique TCR beta chains across the 690 or so repertoires, and some 12 million of these chains were shared by at least two donors. To remove PCR and sequencing errors, raw reads were error-corrected and collapsed into unique sequences using a nearest-neighbor algorithm that merged closely related sequences. To assign V, D and J gene segments, CDR3 sequences were aligned to IMGT reference sequences. For a sequence to be retained, a match of at least six nucleotides to both a V gene segment and a J gene segment was required. A rearrangement was called productive if the CDR3 had no stop codons and remained in frame with V and J, and every other rearrangement was called non-productive. Following IMGT convention, CDR3 was defined as the stretch from the second conserved V-encoded cysteine up to the conserved J-encoded phenylalanine. The earlier analysis of some 550 of the donors excluded any sequence lacking an unambiguous match to a single V gene segment. In an earlier analysis of 587 of the donors, V segments were called functional above 56.7% productive rearrangements and were called segregating when the between-donor standard deviation exceeded 5%. A statistical classification framework was developed to diagnose cytomegalovirus status using the catalog of TCR beta chain sequences. A later analysis assigned V and J genes by comparing TCR nucleotide sequences with IMGT/GENE-DB human TR gene sequences. A later analysis assigned CDR3 sequences and most-parsimonious VDJ recombination scenarios with the TCRdist pipeline. In a later analysis, each TCR beta chain was defined by its CDR3 amino acid sequence together with its V-gene family, and reads without a unique V-gene family were excluded. To address suspected cross-contamination and a sequencing artifact, a later analysis removed around 590 highly shared, low-generation-probability nucleotide sequences. In a later analysis, a clonal expansion index was calculated for each public chain from normalized within-repertoire ranks of inferred template counts. A later analysis computed generation probabilities with a VDJ recombination model fitted to out-of-frame rearrangements, and checked the results against IGoR. Hypergeometric tests were used in a later analysis to score TCR-TCR, TCR-HLA and TCR-CMV co-occurrence, with a repertoire-size bias correction applied to the TCR pairs. In a later analysis, false discovery rates were estimated by permuting HLA or CMV assignments 20 times. In a later analysis, co-occurring TCRs were grouped using DBSCAN, with TCRdist sequence similarity added in when clustering inside HLA-allele-positive subsets. Repertoires with fewer than 30,000 or more than 120,000 public chains, plus five repertoires with anomalous nucleotide sharing, were excluded from co-occurrence clustering. TCRdb provides this immuneACCESS table in a form limited to in-frame rearrangements. Some clones are lacking; in checked studies, under half of them reflect an unresolved V gene, and why the rest are absent is not known. V and J calls and clone size follow that table, whereas D and trimming were derived from the DNA. Across this sample there are approximately 150,000 clones, with roughly 70% seen only once. The ten largest account for about 10% of the sample.

Relative to germline, V is 3 bases shorter and J is 4 bases shorter, with 15 bases between their ends. From cysteine to phenylalanine, the CDR3 is 15 amino acids long. Of all the DNA, just the CDR3 is kept, 45 bases in frame from base 1. Via the germline V gene, CDR1 is MGHDK and CDR2 SYGVNS. This clonotype originated in a man younger than 40 in good health and CMV-seropositive. The sequence is built from TRBV25-1 and TRBJ1-1; the D segment could be TRBD1, given 6 matching bases. The sequencing input was PBMCs. CDR3 protein: CASSDKAQGSTEAFF. The DNA sequence is given as TGTGCCAGCAGTGACAAGGCCCAGGGGAGCACTGAAGCTTTCTTT.